This T cell receptor (beta chain) emerged from a study of T cells after yellow fever vaccination. V was cut by 7 bases and J by 6 bases, with 12 bases left in between. CDR1 MNHNY and CDR2 SVGAGI come from the germline V gene (reference sequence). The CDR3 is made up of 12 amino acids. In TCRdb, the 5' RACE reads were re-called with MiXCR into one record per CDR3 protein. The profile shows 400,000 or so distinct CDR3 sequences, 6.2% of them singletons. V gene TRBV6-6 combines with J gene TRBJ1-1, with D tentatively TRBD1 (5 bases). The sample consisted of PBMCs, taken 5 days after the yellow fever booster vaccination. This TCR was sampled from a man aged 25 to 45 who received the YFV17D yellow fever vaccine. CDR3 loop: CASNGGYSEAFF. The CDR3 nucleotides read TGTGCCAGCAATGGGGGTTACTCTGAAGCTTTCTTT.